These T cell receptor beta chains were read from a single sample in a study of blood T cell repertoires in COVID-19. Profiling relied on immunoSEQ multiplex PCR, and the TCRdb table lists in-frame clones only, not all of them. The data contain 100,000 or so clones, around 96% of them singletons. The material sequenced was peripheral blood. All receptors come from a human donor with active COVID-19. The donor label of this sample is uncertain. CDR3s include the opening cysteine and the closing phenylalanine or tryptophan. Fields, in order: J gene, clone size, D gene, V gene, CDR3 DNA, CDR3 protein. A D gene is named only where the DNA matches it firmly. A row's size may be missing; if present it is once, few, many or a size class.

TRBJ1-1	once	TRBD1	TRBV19	TGTGCCAGTAGTATCGGTGGCAGGGGGCGTAGGGAAGCTTTCTTT	CASSIGGRGRREAFF
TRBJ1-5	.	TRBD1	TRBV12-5	TGTGCTAGTGGCTTGGGACAGGGTGGCAATCAGCCCCAGCATTTT	CASGLGQGGNQPQHF
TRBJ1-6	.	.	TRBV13	TGTGCCAGCAGCCCGAGGACAGATTCACCCCTCCACTTT	CASSPRTDSPLHF
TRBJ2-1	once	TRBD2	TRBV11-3	TGTGCCAGCAGCCCGCGGACTAGCGGGGGTTACAATGAGCAGTTCTTC	CASSPRTSGGYNEQFF
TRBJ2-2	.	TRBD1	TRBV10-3	TGTGCCATCAGTGAGGGCAAACAGGGGTCCGGGGAGCTGTTTTTT	CAISEGKQGSGELFF
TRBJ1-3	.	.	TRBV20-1	TGCAGTGCCCACAGTGGAAACACCATATATTTT	CSAHSGNTIYF
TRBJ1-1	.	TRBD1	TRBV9	TGTGCCAGCAGCACCCGACAGGGGGGGAACACTGAAGCTTTCTTT	CASSTRQGGNTEAFF
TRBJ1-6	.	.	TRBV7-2	TGTGCCAGCAGCCCCCGGGGGGGGGCTAATTCACCCCTCCACTTT	CASSPRGGANSPLHF
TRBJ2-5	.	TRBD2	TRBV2	TGTGCCAGCAGTGAAGATGTCGGGGGGGCCAAGGCTCAAGAGACCCAGTACTTC	CASSEDVGGAKAQETQYF
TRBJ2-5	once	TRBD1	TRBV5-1	TGCGCCAGCAGCTTGGCCAGGGGGAAAGAGACCCAGTACTTC	CASSLARGKETQYF
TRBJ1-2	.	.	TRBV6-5	TGTGCCAGCAGCCAGACAGGTTACTATGGCTACACCTTC	CASSQTGYYGYTF
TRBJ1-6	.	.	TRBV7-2	TGTGCCAGCAGCCTAGGGGGTGGCAGGGGCTCCTATAATTCACCCCTCCACTTT	CASSLGGGRGSYNSPLHF
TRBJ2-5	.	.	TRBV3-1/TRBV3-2	TGTGCCAGCAGCCCCTATCAGGGCTCGAACCAAGAGACCCAGTACTTC	CASSPYQGSNQETQYF
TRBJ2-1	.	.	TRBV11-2	TGTGCCAGCAGAATCCCCGGGATTTCCAATTCCTACAATGAGCAGTTCTTC	CASRIPGISNSYNEQFF
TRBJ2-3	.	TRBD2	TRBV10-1	TGCGCCAGCAGTGAGGGCGGGGGACTCACAGATACGCAGTATTTT	CASSEGGGLTDTQYF
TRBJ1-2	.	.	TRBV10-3	TGTGCCATCAGTGAGTCCGGGGGATTCTATGGCTACACCTTC	CAISESGGFYGYTF
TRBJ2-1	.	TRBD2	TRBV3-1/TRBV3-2	TGTGCCAGCAGCCAACTAGCGGGAGATGAGCAGTTCTTC	CASSQLAGDEQFF